These 3 T cell receptor beta chains originate from one sample sequenced in a study of monozygotic twins with inflammatory bowel disease. TCRdb reprocessed the 5' RACE reads, keeping one entry per CDR3 protein, no DNA. The table gives more than 300,000 distinct CDR3 sequences; the top ten clones make up just over 2.5% of it. The sequencing input was blood. The receptors derive from a human donor with ulcerative colitis or Crohn's disease, or a healthy co-twin of an affected twin (not recorded which).

J is TRBJ2-7 and V is TRBV6-2 or TRBV6-3; TCRdb's D gene call, TRBD1, goes unchecked for lack of DNA. This CDR3 is 13 amino acids long. Germline V gene lookup returns CDR1 MNHEY and CDR2 SVGEGT. CDR3 loop: CASTETRGDEQYF.

V usage is TRBV7-9 and J usage is TRBJ2-7; TCRdb lists TRBD1, though no DNA is available to test this call. CDR1 is SEHNR and CDR2 is FQNEAQ in the germline V gene (reference sequence). This CDR3 is built from 15 residues. The CDR3 protein is CASSFQQGVSYEQYF.

This sequence joins TRBV11-1 and TRBJ2-1; TCRdb gives TRBD1 as the D gene, but with no DNA this cannot be confirmed. CDR1 and CDR2 from the germline V gene are SGHAT and FQDESV (reference sequence). This CDR3 is 16 amino acids long. CDR3 amino acids: CASSHPSGESYNEQFF. The full variable domain, with the rest looked up from reference TRBV11-1 and TRBJ2-1, is EAEVAQSPRYKITEKSQAVAFWCDPISGHATLYWYRQILGQGPELLVQFQDESVVDDSQLPKDRFSAERLKGVDSTLKIQPAELGDSAMYLCASSHPSGESYNEQFFGPGTRLTVL.